Below, one T cell receptor beta chain is given with its context. This sample was taken from a study of blood T cell repertoires in COVID-19. Across the whole study: The United States, Italy and Spain provided the acute and convalescent COVID-19 samples. From T cells, B-cell-depleted T cells, or PBMCs came the material, which was cDNA or gDNA.

As originally analysed: How many nucleated cells were present was estimated from reference gene primer amplification. Assay used: immunoSEQ multiplex PCR; TCRdb lists only in-frame clones, some missing. V and J calls and clone size come straight from that table; D and trimming were deduced from the DNA. The sample carries 90,000 to 150,000 clones, 75% to 85% recorded once. The germline CDR1 and CDR2 sequences are SGDLS and YYNGEE. The CDR3 has 16 amino acids. The J segment lost 4 bases and the V segment lost 4 bases, leaving 6 bases of the junction unmatched. The source material was peripheral blood. The V and J genes are TRBV9 and TRBJ2-3; 13 bases line up with TRBD2. This sequence was found in a woman of 80 years or more with acute or convalescent COVID-19. CDR3 nucleotides: TGTGCCAGCAGCCCCCGACTAGCGGGAGGTGCAGATACGCAGTATTTT. Translated, it gives CASSPRLAGGADTQYF. The whole variable domain, filled in from reference TRBV9 and TRBJ2-3, reads DSGVTQTPKHLITATGQRVTLRCSPRSGDLSVYWYQQSLDQGLQFLIQYYNGEERAKGNILERFSAQQFPDLHSELNLSSLELGDSALYFCASSPRLAGGADTQYFGPGTRLTVL.